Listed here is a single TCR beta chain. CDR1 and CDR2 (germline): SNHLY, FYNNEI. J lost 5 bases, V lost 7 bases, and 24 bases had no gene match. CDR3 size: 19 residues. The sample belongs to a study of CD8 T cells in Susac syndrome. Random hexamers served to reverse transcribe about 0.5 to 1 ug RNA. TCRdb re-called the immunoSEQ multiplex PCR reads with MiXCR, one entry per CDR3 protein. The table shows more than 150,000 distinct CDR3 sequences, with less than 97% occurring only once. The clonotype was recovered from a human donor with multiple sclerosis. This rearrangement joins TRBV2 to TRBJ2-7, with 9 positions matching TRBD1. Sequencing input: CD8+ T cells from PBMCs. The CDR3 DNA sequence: TGTGCCAGCACCACCCGGTCGGGACAGGGAAACTCCTATTACAACGAGCAGTACTTC. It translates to CASTTRSGQGNSYYNEQYF.